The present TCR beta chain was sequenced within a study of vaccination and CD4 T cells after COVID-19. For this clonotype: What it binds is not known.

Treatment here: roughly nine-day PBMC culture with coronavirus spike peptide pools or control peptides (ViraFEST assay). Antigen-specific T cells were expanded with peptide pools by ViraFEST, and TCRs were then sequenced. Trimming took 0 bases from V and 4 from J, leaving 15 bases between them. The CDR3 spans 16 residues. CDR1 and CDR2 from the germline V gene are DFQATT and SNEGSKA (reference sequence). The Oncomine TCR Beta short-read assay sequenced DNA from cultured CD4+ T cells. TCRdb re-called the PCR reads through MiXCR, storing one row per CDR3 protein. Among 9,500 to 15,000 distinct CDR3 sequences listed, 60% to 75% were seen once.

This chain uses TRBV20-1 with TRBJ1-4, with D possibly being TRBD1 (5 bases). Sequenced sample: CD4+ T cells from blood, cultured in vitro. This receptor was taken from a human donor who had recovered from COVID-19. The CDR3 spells CSARDELRGFNEKLFF. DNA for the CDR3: TGCAGTGCTAGAGATGAGCTGCGGGGGTTTAATGAAAAACTGTTTTTT.